The rows below give T cell receptor beta chains drawn from one sample of a study of control samples from healthy donors and cancer patients. Produced via immunoSEQ multiplex PCR; TCRdb's table is partial and in-frame only. Altogether some 76,000 clones are present, about 90% being singletons, with the ten largest covering about 20%. Sequencing was performed on PBMCs. The receptors here all came from a man between 60 and 75 years old with lung cancer. Each CDR3 is given with its conserved first and last residue. The D gene is left open where the match is weak. The size of a clone is reported for some rows only, either as once, few or many, or as a class for expanded clones.

CDR3nt,CDR3aa,v_gene,d_gene,j_gene,abundance,len
TGCGCCAGCAGTCCCGGGACAGGGTTCCACGAGCAGTACTTC,CASSPGTGFHEQYF,TRBV10-1,TRBD1,TRBJ2-7,.,14
TGTGCCAGCACCCAAGGGGGGCCGTTCTCTGGGGCCAACGTCCTGACTTTC,CASTQGGPFSGANVLTF,TRBV25-1,.,TRBJ2-6,.,17
TGCAGCGCCAACGGGGTCGGGGAGCTGTTTTTT,CSANGVGELFF,TRBV29-1,.,TRBJ2-2,.,11
TGTGCCAGCAGCCCTGGACAGGGGGCTTTCCAAGAGACCCAGTACTTC,CASSPGQGAFQETQYF,TRBV14,TRBD1,TRBJ2-5,.,16
TGTGCCAGCAGGCCCACCCGGGGCAGGGGAGACACTGAAGCTTTCTTT,CASRPTRGRGDTEAFF,TRBV6-6,.,TRBJ1-1,.,16
TGCGCCAGCAGCCAAGATGGACAGGTTAACACTGAAGCTTTCTTT,CASSQDGQVNTEAFF,TRBV4-1,TRBD1,TRBJ1-1,.,15
TGTGCCAGCAGCTTAGGTGCCGTATTCATGAACACTGAAGCTTTCTTT,CASSLGAVFMNTEAFF,TRBV7-3,.,TRBJ1-1,.,16
TGTGCCAGCAGCTTGGCTCTGGGCGGGAGCAATCAGCCCCAGCATTTT,CASSLALGGSNQPQHF,TRBV5-6,.,TRBJ1-5,.,16
TGTGCCAGCAGCTTCGGACAGGACTTCACTGAAGCTTTCTTT,CASSFGQDFTEAFF,TRBV5-4,TRBD1,TRBJ1-1,.,14
TGTGCCAGCAGCTTATCAGCGGCAGGGGCCGAGGGCTACACCTTC,CASSLSAAGAEGYTF,TRBV7-9,.,TRBJ1-2,.,15
TGTGCCAGCAGCCAAGATCCATTTATTAGTTCTGAAGCTTTCTTT,CASSQDPFISSEAFF,TRBV14,.,TRBJ1-1,.,15
TGCAGCGCGACCAGGGTTGCGGATGAAAAACTGTTTTTT,CSATRVADEKLFF,TRBV29-1,.,TRBJ1-4,.,13
TGTGCCAGCAGGGACCCCAGCACAGATACGCAGTATTTT,CASRDPSTDTQYF,TRBV6-5,.,TRBJ2-3,.,13
TGTGCCAGCAGATCCGGGACTAGCATGCATGAGCAGTTCTTC,CASRSGTSMHEQFF,TRBV5-6,TRBD2,TRBJ2-1,.,14
TGTGCCAGCAGCTTCGGACAGAGCACAGATACGCAGTATTTT,CASSFGQSTDTQYF,TRBV7-9,.,TRBJ2-3,.,14
TGTGCCAGCAGCTCGGGACCGAGTAACTATGGCTACACCTTC,CASSSGPSNYGYTF,TRBV7-3,.,TRBJ1-2,.,14
TGCGCCAGCAGCTTGGCTGGGCCCCTCGGAGATACGCAGTATTTT,CASSLAGPLGDTQYF,TRBV5-1,.,TRBJ2-3,.,15
TGTGCCAGCAGTGAAGGGTCTTATCAGCCCCAGCATTTT,CASSEGSYQPQHF,TRBV12-3/TRBV12-4,.,TRBJ1-5,.,13
TGTGCCAGCGGACAGGGGGCAAATTCACCCCTCCACTTT,CASGQGANSPLHF,TRBV19,TRBD1,TRBJ1-6,few,13
TGTGCCAGCAGAATTGGAAGGAACACTGAAGCTTTCTTT,CASRIGRNTEAFF,TRBV6-5,.,TRBJ1-1,.,13
TGTGCCAGCAGCTTGGGTGTAAAGCAGGGGCTTGGAAACACCATATATTTT,CASSLGVKQGLGNTIYF,TRBV5-4,.,TRBJ1-3,.,17
TGTGCCAGCAGCTCTCCTAACTATGGCTACACCTTC,CASSSPNYGYTF,TRBV7-9,.,TRBJ1-2,.,12
TGCGCCAGCAGTTCAGCCGGGACAGGGATATACGAGCAGTACTTC,CASSSAGTGIYEQYF,TRBV5-1,TRBD1,TRBJ2-7,.,15
TGTGCCAGCAGTGAAAGGGGGAATGAGCAGTTCTTC,CASSERGNEQFF,TRBV2,.,TRBJ2-1,.,12
TGTGCCAGCAGCTTAGCCGTAGACAGGGTAGGCTACACCTTC,CASSLAVDRVGYTF,TRBV7-2,TRBD1,TRBJ1-2,once,14
TGTGCCAGCAGCTTGAATCCCGGGACAGATAATCAGCCCCAGCATTTT,CASSLNPGTDNQPQHF,TRBV7-6,TRBD1,TRBJ1-5,few,16
TGCGCCAGCAGCTTCCCGACTAGCGGGGGGACGAGCTCCTACAATGAGCAGTTCTTC,CASSFPTSGGTSSYNEQFF,TRBV5-1,TRBD2,TRBJ2-1,.,19
TGTGCCAGCTCACCACTGCCGGCCGGGGAGCTGTTTTTT,CASSPLPAGELFF,TRBV18,.,TRBJ2-2,.,13
TGTGCCAGCAGCCTACAGGCACCCAAGTCCACCGGGGAGCTGTTTTTT,CASSLQAPKSTGELFF,TRBV7-3,.,TRBJ2-2,.,16
TGTGCCAGCAGTTTTCAGAATTCACCCCTCCACTTT,CASSFQNSPLHF,TRBV12-3/TRBV12-4,.,TRBJ1-6,.,12
TGTGCCAGCAGTGAAGCAAGGGCTAGCACAGATACGCAGTATTTT,CASSEARASTDTQYF,TRBV2,.,TRBJ2-3,.,15
TGTACCAGCAGCCCGACTACTATCAGAAACAATGAGCAGTTCTTC,CTSSPTTIRNNEQFF,TRBV14,.,TRBJ2-1,.,15
TGCGCCAGCAGCTTCGACCAGGGGGATGATCAGCCCCAGCATTTT,CASSFDQGDDQPQHF,TRBV5-1,TRBD1,TRBJ1-5,.,15
TGTGCCAGCAGCTTTTATAGCAATCAGCCCCAGCATTTT,CASSFYSNQPQHF,TRBV6-5,.,TRBJ1-5,.,13
TGTGCCATCAGTGAGTCTCCCTACGAGCAGTACTTC,CAISESPYEQYF,TRBV10-3,.,TRBJ2-7,.,12
TGCGCCAGCAGTGAGTCGAGACAGGGAAACAGAAACACTGAAGCTTTCTTT,CASSESRQGNRNTEAFF,TRBV10-2,TRBD1,TRBJ1-1,.,17
TGTGCCAGCAGTAAGGGACAAAACACCGGGGAGCTGTTTTTT,CASSKGQNTGELFF,TRBV6-5,.,TRBJ2-2,.,14
TGTGCCATCAGTTCGGGACTAGCGGGCACAGATACGCAGTATTTT,CAISSGLAGTDTQYF,TRBV10-3,TRBD2,TRBJ2-3,once,15
TGTGCCAGCAGCTCGCAGGGGATTGAGCAGTTCTTC,CASSSQGIEQFF,TRBV7-2,.,TRBJ2-1,.,12
TGTGCCTGGAGTGTATGGGGTAATTCACCCCTCCACTTT,CAWSVWGNSPLHF,TRBV30,.,TRBJ1-6,.,13
TGTGCCAGCAGCTTGTCATGGAGCTCCTATAATTCACCCCTCCACTTT,CASSLSWSSYNSPLHF,TRBV5-4,.,TRBJ1-6,once,16
TGTGCCAGCTCGTACAGGTCGATTCACGACAGTGAGTTGAACGAGCAGTACTTC,CASSYRSIHDSELNEQYF,TRBV18,.,TRBJ2-7,.,18
TGTGCCAGCAGGCACGGAAATCAGCCCCAGCATTTT,CASRHGNQPQHF,TRBV6-5,.,TRBJ1-5,few,12
TGTGCCAGCGGGGGACTCCAAGAGACCCAGTACTTC,CASGGLQETQYF,TRBV5-6,.,TRBJ2-5,.,12
TGTGCCAGCAGCTCGCGACAGGGCAGAGACACCATATATTTT,CASSSRQGRDTIYF,TRBV13,TRBD1,TRBJ1-3,.,14
TGCGCCAGCAGCTTTGGGGTAAATAACTATGGCTACACCTTC,CASSFGVNNYGYTF,TRBV5-1,.,TRBJ1-2,.,14
TGTGCCAGCAGCTTGGGAGGGGGAGTTAACTATGGCTACACCTTC,CASSLGGGVNYGYTF,TRBV5-4,.,TRBJ1-2,.,15
TGTGCCACCAGTGACCCCGGGACAGCTGGAAACACCATATATTTT,CATSDPGTAGNTIYF,TRBV24-1,TRBD1,TRBJ1-3,.,15
TGTGCCAGCAGTGAAGCGCTCAGGACCGACACTGAAGCTTTCTTT,CASSEALRTDTEAFF,TRBV6-1,.,TRBJ1-1,.,15
TGTGCCACCAGTTCCAGCGGCGGGGAGACCCAGTACTTC,CATSSSGGETQYF,TRBV24-1,.,TRBJ2-5,.,13
TGCGCCAGCAGCCCGGTCGGCCACCAAGAGACCCAGTACTTC,CASSPVGHQETQYF,TRBV5-1,.,TRBJ2-5,.,14
TGCGCCAGCAGCCTGACGGGACAGGGAGGAAACACCATATATTTT,CASSLTGQGGNTIYF,TRBV5-1,TRBD1,TRBJ1-3,.,15
TGTGCCAGCAGGGGGGGACAGGGCAATGAGCAGTTCTTC,CASRGGQGNEQFF,TRBV6-6,TRBD1,TRBJ2-1,.,13
TGCGCCAGCAGCCTCGGACTCACAAATCAGCCCCAGCATTTT,CASSLGLTNQPQHF,TRBV5-1,.,TRBJ1-5,.,14
TGTGCCAGCAGTGAAAATAGTCTGATCTACAATGAGCAGTTCTTC,CASSENSLIYNEQFF,TRBV2,.,TRBJ2-1,.,15